Described below is a single T cell receptor beta chain sequence and its context. Its specificity is not known. The sample comes from a study of post-analysis software for immune sequencing data. Whole-study context: Both relapsing-remitting and secondary progressive multiple sclerosis featured among the disease courses, as did progressive-relapsing multiple sclerosis.

Every TCR beta cDNA library bore unique molecular identifiers. Each CDR3 protein is one row after TCRdb ran MiXCR on the PCR reads. The table includes approximately 360,000 distinct CDR3 sequences, roughly 36% detected once. Study findings and constraints: Samples from a shared batch, those prepared together, strongly co-clustered by F measure.

This clonotype was sampled from a girl between 5 and 17 years old with multiple sclerosis. The source material was blood.

Here the CDR3 reads CASSNRGVLEQYF. In DNA, the CDR3 is TGTGCCAGCAGCAATAGGGGGGTCCTCGAGCAGTACTTC. The chain uses TRBV7-2 and TRBJ2-7; D tentatively reads TRBD1 or TRBD2 (6 bases each). The CDR3 loop spans 13 amino acids. V was trimmed by 5 bases and J by 6 bases, leaving 14 bases between them. Germline V lookup: CDR1 SGHTA, CDR2 FQGNSA.